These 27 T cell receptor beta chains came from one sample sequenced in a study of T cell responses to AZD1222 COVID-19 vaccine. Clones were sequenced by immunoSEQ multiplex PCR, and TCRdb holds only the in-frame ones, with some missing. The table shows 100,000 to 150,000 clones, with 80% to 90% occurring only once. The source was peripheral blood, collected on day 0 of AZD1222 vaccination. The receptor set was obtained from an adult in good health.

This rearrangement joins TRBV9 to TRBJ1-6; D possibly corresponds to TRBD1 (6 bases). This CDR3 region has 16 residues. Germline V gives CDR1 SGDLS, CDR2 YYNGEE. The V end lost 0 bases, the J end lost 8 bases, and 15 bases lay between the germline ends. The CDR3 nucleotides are TGTGCCAGCAGCGTAGGGGAAGGGACAATTTATTCACCCCTCCACTTT. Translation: CASSVGEGTIYSPLHF.

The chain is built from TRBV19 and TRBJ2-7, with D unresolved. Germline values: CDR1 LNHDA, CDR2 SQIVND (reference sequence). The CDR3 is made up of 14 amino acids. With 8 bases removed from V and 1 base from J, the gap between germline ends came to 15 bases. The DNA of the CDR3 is TGTGCCAGTTTTGGGAAGAGCGTTTCCTACGAGCAGTACTTC. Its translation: CASFGKSVSYEQYF.

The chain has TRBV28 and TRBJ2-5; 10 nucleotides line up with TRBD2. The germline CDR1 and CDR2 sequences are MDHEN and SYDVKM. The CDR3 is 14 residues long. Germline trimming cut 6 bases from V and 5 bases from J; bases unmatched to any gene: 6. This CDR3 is CASRTTSGIETQYF. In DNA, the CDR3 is TGTGCCAGCAGGACCACTAGCGGGATCGAGACCCAGTACTTC.

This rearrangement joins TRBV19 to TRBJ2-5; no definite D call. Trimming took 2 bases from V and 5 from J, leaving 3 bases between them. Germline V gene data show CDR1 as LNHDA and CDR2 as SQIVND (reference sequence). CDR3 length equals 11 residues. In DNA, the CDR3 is TGTGCCAGTAGTATACGGGAGACCCAGTACTTC. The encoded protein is CASSIRETQYF.

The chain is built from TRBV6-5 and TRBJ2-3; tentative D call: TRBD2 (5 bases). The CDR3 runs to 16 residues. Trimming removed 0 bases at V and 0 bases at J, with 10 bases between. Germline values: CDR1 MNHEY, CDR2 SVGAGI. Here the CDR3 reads CASSYSRATSTDTQYF. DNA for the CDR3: TGTGCCAGCAGTTACTCGAGGGCAACTAGCACAGATACGCAGTATTTT.

CDR3 DNA: TGCGCCAGCAGCCAAAAAAGGGGTCTGGGGGGTGAAAAACTGTTTTTT. Translation: CASSQKRGLGGEKLFF. J is TRBJ1-4 and V is TRBV4-1, with a tentative D call TRBD1 (5 bases). Germline values: CDR1 MGHRA, CDR2 YSYEKL. This CDR3 has 16 amino acids. V dropped 2 bases and J dropped 7 bases, with 17 bases sitting between them.

Here the CDR3 DNA reads TGTGCCAGCAAGTGGCATTTCTACGAGCAGTACTTC. This encodes CASKWHFYEQYF. The chain is built from TRBV6-5 and TRBJ2-7; D gene unclear. The CDR3 spans 12 residues. The V and J ends lost 7 bases and 3 bases respectively, with 10 bases between them. Germline-derived CDR1 and CDR2 are MNHEY and SVGAGI.

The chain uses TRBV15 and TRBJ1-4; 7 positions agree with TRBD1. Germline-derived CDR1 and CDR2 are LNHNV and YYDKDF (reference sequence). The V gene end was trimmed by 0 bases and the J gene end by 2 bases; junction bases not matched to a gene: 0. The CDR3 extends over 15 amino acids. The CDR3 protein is CATSREGQTNEKLFF. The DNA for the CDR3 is TGTGCCACCAGCAGAGAGGGACAGACTAATGAAAAACTGTTTTTT.

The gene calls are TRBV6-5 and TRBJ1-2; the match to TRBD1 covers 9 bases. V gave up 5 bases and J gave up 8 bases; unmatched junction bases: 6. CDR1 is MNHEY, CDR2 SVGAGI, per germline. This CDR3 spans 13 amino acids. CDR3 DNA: TGTGCCAGCAGTAAGGGACAGGGCGGCGGCTACACCTTC. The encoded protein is CASSKGQGGGYTF.

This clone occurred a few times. In DNA form, the CDR3 reads TGTGCCAGCAGGCGGGAGCATGGTGAGCAGTTCTTC. Its protein product is CASRREHGEQFF. The genes are TRBV6-5 and TRBJ2-1; 7 bases are a match to TRBD2. With 6 bases clipped from V and 9 bases from J, the junction kept 5 bases outside the gene matches. Germline-derived CDR1 and CDR2 are MNHEY and SVGAGI. The CDR3 contains 12 residues.

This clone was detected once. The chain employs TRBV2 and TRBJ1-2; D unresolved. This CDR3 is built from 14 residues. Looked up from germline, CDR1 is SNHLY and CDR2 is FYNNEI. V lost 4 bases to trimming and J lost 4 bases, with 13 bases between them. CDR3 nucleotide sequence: TGTGCCAGCAGTGGGGTGGAGGGCGTCTATGGCTACACCTTC. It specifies CASSGVEGVYGYTF.

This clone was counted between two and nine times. CDR3 nucleotides: TGCGCCAGCAGTGAGTCTACCAGGGGCACTGAAGCTTTCTTT. As protein: CASSESTRGTEAFF. The rearrangement joins TRBV10-1 to TRBJ1-1; tentative D call: TRBD1 (6 bases). V lost 0 bases to trimming and J lost 4 bases, with 9 bases between them. Germline V lookup: CDR1 WNHNN, CDR2 SYGVQD (reference sequence). The CDR3 spans 14 residues.

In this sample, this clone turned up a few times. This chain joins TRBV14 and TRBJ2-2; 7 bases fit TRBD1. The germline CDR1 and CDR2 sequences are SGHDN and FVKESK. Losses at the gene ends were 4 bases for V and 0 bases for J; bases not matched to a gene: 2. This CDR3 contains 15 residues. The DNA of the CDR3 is TGTGCCAGCAGCCTACAGGGGCCGAACACCGGGGAGCTGTTTTTT. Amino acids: CASSLQGPNTGELFF.

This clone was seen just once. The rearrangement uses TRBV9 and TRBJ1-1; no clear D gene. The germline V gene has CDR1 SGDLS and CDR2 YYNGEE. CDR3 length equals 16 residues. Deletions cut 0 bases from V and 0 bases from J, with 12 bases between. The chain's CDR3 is CASSVVGYPLNTEAFF. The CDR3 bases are TGTGCCAGCAGCGTAGTAGGATACCCTCTGAACACTGAAGCTTTCTTT.

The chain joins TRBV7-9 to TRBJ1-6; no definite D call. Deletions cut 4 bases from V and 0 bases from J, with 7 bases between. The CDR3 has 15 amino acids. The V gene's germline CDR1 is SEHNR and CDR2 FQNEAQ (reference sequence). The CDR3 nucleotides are TGTGCCAGCAGCTCCCGGAGCTCCTATAATTCACCCCTCCACTTT. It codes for CASSSRSSYNSPLHF.

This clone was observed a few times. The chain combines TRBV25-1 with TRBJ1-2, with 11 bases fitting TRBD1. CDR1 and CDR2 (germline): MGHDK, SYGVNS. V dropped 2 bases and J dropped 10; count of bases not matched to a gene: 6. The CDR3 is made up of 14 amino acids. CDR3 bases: TGTGCCAGCAGTGAACCAGGGGGACAGGGGGACTACACCTTC. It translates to CASSEPGGQGDYTF.

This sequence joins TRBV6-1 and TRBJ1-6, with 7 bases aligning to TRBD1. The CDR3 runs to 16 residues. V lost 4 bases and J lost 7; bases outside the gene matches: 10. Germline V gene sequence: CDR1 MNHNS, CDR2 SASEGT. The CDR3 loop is CASSVLPGQSNSPLHF. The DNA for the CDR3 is TGTGCCAGCAGTGTATTACCGGGACAGTCCAATTCACCCCTCCACTTT.

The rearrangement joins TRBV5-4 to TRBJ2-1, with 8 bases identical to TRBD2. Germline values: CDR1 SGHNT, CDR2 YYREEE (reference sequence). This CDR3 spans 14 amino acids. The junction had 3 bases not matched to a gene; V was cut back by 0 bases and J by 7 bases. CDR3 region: CASSLGGLDNEQFF. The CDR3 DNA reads TGTGCCAGCAGCTTGGGGGGACTAGATAATGAGCAGTTCTTC.

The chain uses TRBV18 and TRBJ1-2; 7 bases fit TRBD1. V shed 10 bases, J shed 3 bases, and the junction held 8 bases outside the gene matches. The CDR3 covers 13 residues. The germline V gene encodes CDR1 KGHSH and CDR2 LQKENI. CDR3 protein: CATSDGQDYGYTF. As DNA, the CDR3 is TGTGCCACCTCCGATGGACAGGACTATGGCTACACCTTC.

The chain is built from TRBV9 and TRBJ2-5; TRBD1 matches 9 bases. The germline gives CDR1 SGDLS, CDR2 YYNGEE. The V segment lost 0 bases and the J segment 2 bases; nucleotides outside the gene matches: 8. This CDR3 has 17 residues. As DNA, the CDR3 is TGTGCCAGCAGCGTAGGAACGGGACAGGGAAGTCAAGAGACCCAGTACTTC. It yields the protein CASSVGTGQGSQETQYF.

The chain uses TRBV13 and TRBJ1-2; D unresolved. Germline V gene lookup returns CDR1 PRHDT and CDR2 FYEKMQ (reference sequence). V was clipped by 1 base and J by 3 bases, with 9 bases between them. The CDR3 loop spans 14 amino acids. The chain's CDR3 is CASSLDPAYYGYTF. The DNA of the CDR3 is TGTGCCAGCAGCTTAGATCCAGCCTACTATGGCTACACCTTC. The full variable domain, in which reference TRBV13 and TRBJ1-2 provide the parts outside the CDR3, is AAGVIQSPRHLIKEKRETATLKCYPIPRHDTVYWYQQGPGQDPQFLISFYEKMQSDKGSIPDRFSAQQFSDYHSELNMSSLELGDSALYFCASSLDPAYYGYTFGSGTRLTVV.

The CDR3 DNA is TGTGCCAGCAGCCAAGATTTGGCCGCAGGGCTCTATAATTCACCCCTCCACTTT. Translated, it gives CASSQDLAAGLYNSPLHF. This chain connects TRBV3-1 (or the pseudogene TRBV3-2) to TRBJ1-6, with TRBD1 as a possible D gene (5 bases). Trimming removed 0 bases at V and 3 bases at J, with 15 bases between. Germline values: CDR1 LGHDT, CDR2 YNNKEL (reference sequence). CDR3 length: 18 amino acids.

The DNA of the CDR3 is TGTGCCAGCAGTTGGAACAGGGAAAAACTGTTTTTT. Residues: CASSWNREKLFF. The V gene is TRBV6-5, the J gene TRBJ1-4, with D possibly being TRBD1 (5 bases). The CDR3 spans 12 residues. V lost 4 bases to trimming and J lost 8 bases, with 8 bases between them. Germline CDR1 MNHEY, CDR2 SVGAGI.

The CDR3 region is CSAGPSGANVLTF. CDR3 DNA: TGCAGCGCTGGACCGTCTGGGGCCAACGTCCTGACTTTC. The rearrangement links TRBV29-1 to TRBJ2-6; D is ambiguous. Germline V gene data show CDR1 as SQVTM and CDR2 as ANQGSEA. Trimming removed 7 bases from V and 1 base from J, with 8 bases in between. The CDR3 spans 13 residues.

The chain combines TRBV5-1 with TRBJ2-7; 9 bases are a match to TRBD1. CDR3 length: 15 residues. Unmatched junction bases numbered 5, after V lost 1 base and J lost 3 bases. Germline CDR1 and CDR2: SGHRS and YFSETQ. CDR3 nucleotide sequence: TGCGCCAGCAGCTTGACAGGGGGCCAACTCTACGAGCAGTACTTC. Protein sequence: CASSLTGGQLYEQYF.

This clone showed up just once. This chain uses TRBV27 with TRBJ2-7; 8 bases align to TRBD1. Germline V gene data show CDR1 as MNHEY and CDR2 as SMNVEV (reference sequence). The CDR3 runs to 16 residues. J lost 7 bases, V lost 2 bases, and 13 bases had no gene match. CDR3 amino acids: CASSLLQTGTGGEQYF. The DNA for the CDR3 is TGTGCCAGCAGTTTACTCCAAACCGGGACAGGTGGAGAGCAGTACTTC.

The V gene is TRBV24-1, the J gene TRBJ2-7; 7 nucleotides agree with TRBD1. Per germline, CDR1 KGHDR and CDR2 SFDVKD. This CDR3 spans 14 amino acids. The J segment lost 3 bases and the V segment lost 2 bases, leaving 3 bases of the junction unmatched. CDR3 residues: CATSDSTGNYEQYF. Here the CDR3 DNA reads TGTGCCACCAGTGATTCGACAGGGAACTACGAGCAGTACTTC.